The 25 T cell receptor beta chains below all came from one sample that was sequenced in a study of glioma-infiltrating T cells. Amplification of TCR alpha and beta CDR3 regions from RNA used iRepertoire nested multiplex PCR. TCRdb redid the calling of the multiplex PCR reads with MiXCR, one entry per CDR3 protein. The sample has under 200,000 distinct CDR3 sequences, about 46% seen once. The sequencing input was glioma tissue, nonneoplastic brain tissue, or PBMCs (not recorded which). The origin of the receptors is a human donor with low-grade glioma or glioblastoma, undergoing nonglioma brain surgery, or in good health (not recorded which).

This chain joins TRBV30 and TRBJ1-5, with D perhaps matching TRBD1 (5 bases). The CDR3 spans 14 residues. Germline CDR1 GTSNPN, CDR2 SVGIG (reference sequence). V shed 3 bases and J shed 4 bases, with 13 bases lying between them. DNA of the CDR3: TGTGCCTGGAGAGGGGCTTCTACTAATCAGCCCCAGCATTTT. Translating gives CAWRGASTNQPQHF.

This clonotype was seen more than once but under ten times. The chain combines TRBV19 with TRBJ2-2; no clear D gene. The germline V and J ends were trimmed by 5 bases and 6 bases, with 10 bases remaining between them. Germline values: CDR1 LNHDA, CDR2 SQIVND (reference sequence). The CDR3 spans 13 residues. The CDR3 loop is CASSPQFSGELFF. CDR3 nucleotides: TGTGCCAGTAGTCCCCAGTTTTCCGGGGAGCTGTTTTTT.

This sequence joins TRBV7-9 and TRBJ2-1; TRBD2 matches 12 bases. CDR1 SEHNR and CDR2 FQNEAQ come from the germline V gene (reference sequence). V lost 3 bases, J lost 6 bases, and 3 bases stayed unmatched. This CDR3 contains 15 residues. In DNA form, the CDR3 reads TGTGCCAGCAGCTTGACTAGCGGGAGAACCAATGAGCAGTTCTTC. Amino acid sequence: CASSLTSGRTNEQFF.

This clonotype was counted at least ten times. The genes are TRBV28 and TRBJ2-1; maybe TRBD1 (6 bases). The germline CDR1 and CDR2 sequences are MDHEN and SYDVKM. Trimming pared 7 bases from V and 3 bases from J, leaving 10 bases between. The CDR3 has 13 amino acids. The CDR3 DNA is TGTGCCAGCAATGGACAGTTCTACAATGAGCAGTTCTTC. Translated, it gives CASNGQFYNEQFF.

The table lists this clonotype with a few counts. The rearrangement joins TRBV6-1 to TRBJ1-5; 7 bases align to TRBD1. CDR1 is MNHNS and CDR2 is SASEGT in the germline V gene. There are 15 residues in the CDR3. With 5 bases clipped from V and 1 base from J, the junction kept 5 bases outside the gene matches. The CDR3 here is CASSLTGTSNQPQHF. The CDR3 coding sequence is TGTGCCAGCAGTTTGACAGGGACGAGCAATCAGCCCCAGCATTTT.

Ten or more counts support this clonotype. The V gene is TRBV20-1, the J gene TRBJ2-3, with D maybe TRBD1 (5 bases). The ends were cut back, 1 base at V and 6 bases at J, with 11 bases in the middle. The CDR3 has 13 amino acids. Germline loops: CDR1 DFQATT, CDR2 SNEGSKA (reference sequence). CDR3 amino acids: CSARGGAQDTQYF. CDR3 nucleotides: TGCAGTGCTAGAGGGGGCGCACAGGATACGCAGTATTTT.

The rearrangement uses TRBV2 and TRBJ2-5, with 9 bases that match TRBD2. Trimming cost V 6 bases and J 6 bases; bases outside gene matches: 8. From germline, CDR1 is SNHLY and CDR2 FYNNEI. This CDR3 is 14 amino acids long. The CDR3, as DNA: TGTGCCAGCAGAGACGGGACTAGCCGGAAGACCCAGTACTTC. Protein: CASRDGTSRKTQYF.

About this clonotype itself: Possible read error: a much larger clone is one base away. The CDR3: CARSLGGHRVRNTIYF. The CDR3 DNA reads as TGTGCCAGGAGTTTAGGCGGACATCGGGTGAGAAACACCATATATTTT. The chain carries TRBV28 and TRBJ1-3; a weak D match, TRBD1 (5 bases). The CDR3 loop spans 16 amino acids. Germline loops: CDR1 MDHEN, CDR2 SYDVKM. The entire variable domain, with the rest obtained from reference TRBV28 and TRBJ1-3, is as follows: DVKVTQSSRYLVKRTGEKVFLECVQDMDHENMFWYRQDPGLGLRLIYFSYDVKMKEKGDIPEGYSVSREKKERFSLILESASTNQTSMYLCARSLGGHRVRNTIYFGEGSWLTVV.

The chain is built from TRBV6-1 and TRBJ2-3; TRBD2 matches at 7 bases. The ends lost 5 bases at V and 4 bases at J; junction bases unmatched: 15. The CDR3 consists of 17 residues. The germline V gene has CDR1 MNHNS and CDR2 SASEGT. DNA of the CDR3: TGTGCCAGCAGTCCTACGGGAGGCCTCCAAATGGCAGATACGCAGTATTTT. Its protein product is CASSPTGGLQMADTQYF.

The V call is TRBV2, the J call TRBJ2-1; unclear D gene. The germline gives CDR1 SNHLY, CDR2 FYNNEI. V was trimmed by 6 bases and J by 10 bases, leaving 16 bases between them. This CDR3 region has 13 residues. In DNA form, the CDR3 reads TGTGCCAGCAGAGACCCTAGACCGTGGGAGCAGTTCTTC. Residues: CASRDPRPWEQFF.

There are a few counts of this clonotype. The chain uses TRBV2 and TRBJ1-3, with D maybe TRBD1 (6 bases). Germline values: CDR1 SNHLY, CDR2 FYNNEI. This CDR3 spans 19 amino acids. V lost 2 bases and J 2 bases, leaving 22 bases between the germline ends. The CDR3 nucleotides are TGTGCCAGCAGTGAAATGCGGGAGATTACAGGGTTACCTGGAAACACCATATATTTT. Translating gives CASSEMREITGLPGNTIYF.

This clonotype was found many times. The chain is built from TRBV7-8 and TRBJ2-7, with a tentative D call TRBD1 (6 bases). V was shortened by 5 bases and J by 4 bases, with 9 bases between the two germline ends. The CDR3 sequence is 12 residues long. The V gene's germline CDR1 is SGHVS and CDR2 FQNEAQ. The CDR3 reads CASSQTGYEQYF. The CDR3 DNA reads TGTGCCAGCAGCCAGACAGGATACGAGCAGTACTTC.

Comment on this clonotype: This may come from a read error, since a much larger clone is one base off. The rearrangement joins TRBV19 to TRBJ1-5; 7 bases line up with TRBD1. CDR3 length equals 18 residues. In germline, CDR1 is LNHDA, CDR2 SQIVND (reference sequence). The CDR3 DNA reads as TGTGCCAGTAGTCGGAGGGGACAGACGATGTATAGCAATCAGCCCCAGAATTTT. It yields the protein CASSRRGQTMYSNQPQNF.

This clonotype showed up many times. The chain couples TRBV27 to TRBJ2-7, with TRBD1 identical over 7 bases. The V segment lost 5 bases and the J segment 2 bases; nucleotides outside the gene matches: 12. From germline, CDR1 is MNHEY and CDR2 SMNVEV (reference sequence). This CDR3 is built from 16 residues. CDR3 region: CASSVRQGLEPYEQYF. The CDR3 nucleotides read TGTGCCAGCAGTGTAAGACAGGGCCTTGAACCCTACGAGCAGTACTTC.

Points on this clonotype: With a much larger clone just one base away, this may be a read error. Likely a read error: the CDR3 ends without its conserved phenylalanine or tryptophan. CDR3 nucleotides: TGTGCCAGCAGTCTCTCCAATAGCCCCAATGAGCAGTTCTTA. It specifies CASSLSNSPNEQFL. The V gene is TRBV12-3 or TRBV12-4, the J gene TRBJ2-1; D gene unclear. This CDR3 region has 14 residues. V was cut by 5 bases and J by 6 bases, with 14 bases left in between.

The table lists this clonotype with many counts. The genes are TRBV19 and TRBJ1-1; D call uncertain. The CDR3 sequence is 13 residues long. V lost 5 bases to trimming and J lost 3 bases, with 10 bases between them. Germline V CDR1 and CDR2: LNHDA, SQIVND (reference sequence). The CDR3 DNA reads TGTGCCAGTAGTTACAGTGATCACACTGAAGCTTTCTTT. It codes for CASSYSDHTEAFF. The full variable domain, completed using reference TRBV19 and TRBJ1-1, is DGGITQSPKYLFRKEGQNVTLSCEQNLNHDAMYWYRQDPGQGLRLIYYSQIVNDFQKGDIAEGYSVSREKKESFPLTVTSAQKNPTAFYLCASSYSDHTEAFFGQGTRLTVV.

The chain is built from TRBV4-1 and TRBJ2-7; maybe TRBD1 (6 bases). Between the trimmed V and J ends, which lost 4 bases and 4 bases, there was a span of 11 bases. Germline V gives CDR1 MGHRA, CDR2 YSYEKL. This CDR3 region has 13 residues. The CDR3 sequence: CASSLTQGYEQYF. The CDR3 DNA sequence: TGCGCCAGCAGCCTTACACAGGGTTACGAGCAGTACTTC.

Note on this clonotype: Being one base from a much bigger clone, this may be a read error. Here the CDR3 DNA reads TGTGCCAGCAGTTCGATCGCGGGAGGGAACAATGAGCAGTTCTTC. Its protein is CASSSIAGGNNEQFF. The gene calls are TRBV6-1 and TRBJ2-1; 9 nucleotides align to TRBD2. CDR1 is MNHNS and CDR2 is SASEGT in the germline V gene. The junction had 7 bases not matched to a gene; V was cut back by 5 bases and J by 5 bases. The CDR3 sequence is 15 residues long.

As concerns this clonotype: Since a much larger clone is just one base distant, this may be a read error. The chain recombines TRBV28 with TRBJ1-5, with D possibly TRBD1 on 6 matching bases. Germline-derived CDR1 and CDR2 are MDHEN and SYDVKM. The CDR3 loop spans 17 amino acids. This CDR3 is CSSRPQGIAYSNQPQHF. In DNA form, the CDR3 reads TGTTCCAGCAGACCACAGGGAATCGCCTATAGCAATCAGCCCCAGCATTTT.

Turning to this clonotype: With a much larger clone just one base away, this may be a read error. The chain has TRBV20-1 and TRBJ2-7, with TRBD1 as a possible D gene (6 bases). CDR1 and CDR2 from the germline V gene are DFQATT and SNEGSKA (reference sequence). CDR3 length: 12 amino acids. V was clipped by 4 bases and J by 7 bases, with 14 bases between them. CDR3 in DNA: TGCAGTGCTATCAAGGGGGTTTGGGAGCAGTACTTC. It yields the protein CSAIKGVWEQYF.

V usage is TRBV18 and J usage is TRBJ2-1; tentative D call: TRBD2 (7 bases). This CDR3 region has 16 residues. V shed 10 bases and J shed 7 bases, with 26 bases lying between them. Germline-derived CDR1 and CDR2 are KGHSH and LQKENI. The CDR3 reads CAISPRPKGGPNEQFF. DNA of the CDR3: TGTGCCATCTCTCCCCGCCCGAAGGGGGGGCCAAATGAGCAGTTCTTC.

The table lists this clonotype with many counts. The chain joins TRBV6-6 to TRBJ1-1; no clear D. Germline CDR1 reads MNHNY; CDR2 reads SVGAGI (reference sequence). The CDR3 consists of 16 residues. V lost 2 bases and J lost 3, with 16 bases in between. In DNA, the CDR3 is TGTGCCAGCAGTTACGACCCCAGAGAGAGGGACACTGAAGCTTTCTTT. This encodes CASSYDPRERDTEAFF.

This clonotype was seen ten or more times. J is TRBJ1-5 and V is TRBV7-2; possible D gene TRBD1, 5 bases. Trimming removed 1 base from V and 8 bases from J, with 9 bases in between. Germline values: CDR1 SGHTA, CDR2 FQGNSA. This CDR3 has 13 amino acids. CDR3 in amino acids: CASSLEGREPQHF. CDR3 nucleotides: TGTGCCAGCAGCTTAGAGGGGAGAGAGCCCCAGCATTTT.

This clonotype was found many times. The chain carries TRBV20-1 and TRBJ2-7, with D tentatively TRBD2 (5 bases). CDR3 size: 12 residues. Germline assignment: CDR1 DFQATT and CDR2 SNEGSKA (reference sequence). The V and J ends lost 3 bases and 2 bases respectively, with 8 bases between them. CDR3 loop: CSASASTYEQYF. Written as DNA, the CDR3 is TGCAGTGCTAGCGCTAGCACCTACGAGCAGTACTTC.

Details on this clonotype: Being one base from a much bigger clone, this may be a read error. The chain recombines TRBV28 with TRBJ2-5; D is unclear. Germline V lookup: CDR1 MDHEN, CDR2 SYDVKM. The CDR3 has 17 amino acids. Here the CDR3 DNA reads TGTGCCAGAAGTTTAAGCCCGAGGCTCCCCAAACTTGAGACCCAGTACTTC. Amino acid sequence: CARSLSPRLPKLETQYF.